This T cell receptor (beta chain) emerged from a study of blood T cell repertoires in COVID-19. The overall study: COVID-19 samples, acute and convalescent, were from the United States, Italy and Spain.

The data were produced by immunoSEQ multiplex PCR, yet TCRdb's version contains in-frame clones alone and is incomplete. Among some 250,000 clones listed, approximately 84% were seen once. Only a few counts were recorded for this clone. V trimming: 4 bases; J trimming: 8 bases; junction bases outside the gene matches: 4. The germline V gene has CDR1 MNHNY and CDR2 SVGAGI (reference sequence). This CDR3 has 14 amino acids. Sequenced input: PBMCs or T cells enriched from blood (not recorded which). This sequence was found in a man younger than 30 who had recovered from COVID-19. J is TRBJ1-4 and V is TRBV6-6; 10 bases align to TRBD1. The chain's CDR3 is CASSLTGGREKLFF. DNA of the CDR3: TGTGCCAGCAGTTTGACAGGGGGCCGAGAAAAACTGTTTTTT.